A single sample gave rise to the 20 T cell receptor beta chains below, sequenced in a study of OX40 agonist ivuxolimab in advanced cancers. Profiling relied on immunoSEQ multiplex PCR, and the TCRdb table lists in-frame clones only, not all of them. Found here are approximately 70,000 clones, 85% of them singletons; the top ten hold under 0.9%. Material: CD4+ or CD8+ T cells sorted from blood, obtained in a trial of the OX40 agonist ivuxolimab. The receptors were gathered from an adult with an advanced solid tumor such as melanoma, head and neck, liver or kidney cancer.

V usage is TRBV2 and J usage is TRBJ2-3; 12 positions match TRBD2. Per the germline V gene, CDR1 is SNHLY and CDR2 is FYNNEI. This CDR3 spans 17 amino acids. V shed 5 bases, J shed 6 bases, and the junction held 12 bases outside the gene matches. CDR3 residues: CASSRPLTSGGVDTQYF. The CDR3 DNA reads TGTGCCAGCAGTCGGCCGTTGACTAGCGGGGGAGTCGATACGCAGTATTTT.

This rearrangement joins TRBV9 to TRBJ2-7; 7 bases line up with TRBD1. The V and J ends lost 5 bases and 4 bases, in that order; junction bases with no gene match: 9. CDR3 length: 14 residues. The germline gives CDR1 SGDLS, CDR2 YYNGEE. CDR3 protein: CASSVDRSGYEQYF. As DNA, the CDR3 is TGTGCCAGCAGTGTGGACAGGTCAGGGTACGAGCAGTACTTC.

This chain connects TRBV30 to TRBJ2-2; TRBD2 matches at 9 bases. The CDR3 loop spans 14 amino acids. V trimming: 2 bases; J trimming: 9 bases; junction bases outside the gene matches: 7. Germline CDR1 reads GTSNPN; CDR2 reads SVGIG (reference sequence). CDR3 loop: CAWSKAGGPRELFF. The CDR3 DNA reads TGTGCCTGGAGTAAGGCGGGGGGGCCCCGGGAGCTGTTTTTT.

The chain uses TRBV12-5 and TRBJ2-3, with no clear D. V was trimmed by 5 bases and J by 6 bases, leaving 15 bases between them. Germline V CDR1 and CDR2: LGHNT, FRNRAP. This CDR3 is built from 14 residues. CDR3 amino acids: CASGLASPGDTQYF. CDR3 coding DNA: TGTGCTAGTGGTCTTGCTTCCCCGGGTGATACGCAGTATTTT.

The chain employs TRBV28 and TRBJ2-5, with TRBD2 as a possible D gene (6 bases). V lost 4 bases and J lost 10, with 19 bases in between. The germline V gene encodes CDR1 MDHEN and CDR2 SYDVKM. The CDR3 runs to 14 residues. CDR3 coding DNA: TGTGCCAGCAGTTCAAGGCGGACTGGGGAGGACCAGTACTTC. Translated: CASSSRRTGEDQYF.

J is TRBJ2-7 and V is TRBV28; D unclear. V lost 4 bases and J 5 bases, leaving 6 bases between the germline ends. CDR3 size: 11 residues. The germline CDR1 and CDR2 sequences are MDHEN and SYDVKM. The CDR3 spells CASSSHNEQYF. For the CDR3, the DNA is TGTGCCAGCAGTTCCCATAACGAGCAGTACTTC.

The V call is TRBV2, the J call TRBJ2-5; 8 bases match TRBD1. V gave up 6 bases and J gave up 3 bases; unmatched junction bases: 9. CDR1 and CDR2 (germline): SNHLY, FYNNEI. This CDR3 has 15 amino acids. The CDR3 is CASRGGQGIEETQYF. The CDR3 DNA sequence: TGTGCCAGCAGAGGAGGACAGGGAATAGAAGAGACCCAGTACTTC.

The chain is built from TRBV15 and TRBJ2-7; D may be TRBD1 (6 bases). Germline V gene sequence: CDR1 LNHNV, CDR2 YYDKDF (reference sequence). V was pared by 0 bases and J by 3 bases, with 6 bases between. CDR3 length equals 13 residues. CDR3 sequence reads: CATSREGGYEQYF. Here the CDR3 DNA reads TGTGCCACCAGCAGAGAAGGGGGCTACGAGCAGTACTTC.

V is TRBV12-2 and J is TRBJ2-5; TRBD2 reflects the table's D call only, with no check against the DNA. TRBV12-2 is described as a pseudogene. The CDR3 is 13 amino acids. The CDR3 nucleotides are TGTGCAAGTCGCTTTACTAGCAGAGAGACCCAGTACTTC. Its translation: CASRFTSRETQYF.

The chain links TRBV18 to TRBJ1-1, with D unclear. Germline V CDR1 and CDR2: KGHSH, LQKENI. The CDR3 has 15 amino acids. The ends were cut back, 3 bases at V and 1 base at J, with 12 bases in the middle. CDR3 sequence (DNA): TGTGCCAGCTCACCCCCGGGCAGGCCGAACACTGAAGCTTTCTTT. This translates into CASSPPGRPNTEAFF.

The chain is built from TRBV7-3 and TRBJ2-7, with D tentatively TRBD2 (8 bases). Looked up from germline, CDR1 is SGHTA and CDR2 is FQGTGA. V shed 4 bases and J shed 6 bases, with 16 bases lying between them. The CDR3 sequence is 14 residues long. The CDR3 is CASSSREGAGEQYF. Here the CDR3 DNA reads TGTGCCAGCAGCTCCCGGGAGGGGGCGGGCGAGCAGTACTTC. The variable domain in full, with the rest retrieved from reference TRBV7-3 and TRBJ2-7, is GAGVSQTPSNKVTEKGKYVELRCDPISGHTALYWYRQSLGQGPEFLIYFQGTGAADDSGLPNDRFFAVRPEGSVSTLKIQRTERGDSAVYLCASSSREGAGEQYFGPGTRLTVT.

The chain is built from TRBV9 and TRBJ2-3; maybe TRBD2 (5 bases). Between the trimmed V and J ends, which lost 2 bases and 2 bases, there was a span of 12 bases. CDR3 length equals 15 residues. CDR1 and CDR2 from the germline V gene are SGDLS and YYNGEE. The CDR3 DNA sequence: TGTGCCAGCAGCGTTGGACTGTACCACACAGATACGCAGTATTTT. Protein product: CASSVGLYHTDTQYF.

The rearrangement joins TRBV11-2 to TRBJ1-5, with D unresolved. The V and J ends lost 5 bases and 2 bases respectively, with 10 bases between them. The CDR3 totals 14 residues. Germline V gives CDR1 SGHAT, CDR2 FQNNGV. The CDR3 sequence is CASSQRDRNQPQHF. CDR3 DNA sequence: TGTGCCAGCAGCCAGAGGGATCGCAATCAGCCCCAGCATTTT.

This sequence joins TRBV11-2 and TRBJ2-3; 10 bases match TRBD2. Germline V gives CDR1 SGHAT, CDR2 FQNNGV. The CDR3 consists of 14 residues. V gave up 7 bases and J gave up 5 bases; unmatched junction bases: 6. CDR3 DNA: TGTGCCAGCACCGGGTCTAGCGGGGGAGATACGCAGTATTTT. It is translated as CASTGSSGGDTQYF.

This chain joins TRBV28 and TRBJ1-2; tentative D call: TRBD1 (5 bases). In germline, CDR1 is MDHEN, CDR2 SYDVKM. The CDR3 is 11 amino acids. Trimming took 6 bases from V and 8 from J, leaving 10 bases between them. DNA for the CDR3: TGTGCCAGCAGGGGGGTAGAGGGCTACACCTTC. Translating gives CASRGVEGYTF.

This chain joins TRBV28 and TRBJ1-1; 7 bases are a match to TRBD1. Germline lookup yields CDR1 MDHEN and CDR2 SYDVKM. V lost 4 bases and J lost 6; bases outside the gene matches: 8. CDR3 size: 14 residues. The CDR3 bases are TGTGCCAGCAGTTACCAACAGGGGACCTCTGAAGCTTTCTTT. Protein sequence: CASSYQQGTSEAFF.

The chain uses TRBV27 and TRBJ2-2; 7 bases agree with TRBD1. This CDR3 region has 16 residues. Germline CDR1 MNHEY, CDR2 SMNVEV (reference sequence). The ends lost 5 bases at V and 5 bases at J; junction bases unmatched: 11. The DNA for the CDR3 is TGTGCCAGCAGTGCCGAACAGGGGACCATTACCGGGGAGCTGTTTTTT. Amino acids: CASSAEQGTITGELFF.

The genes are TRBV27 and TRBJ2-1; perhaps D is TRBD1 or TRBD2 (5 bases each). The CDR3 contains 13 residues. The germline V gene encodes CDR1 MNHEY and CDR2 SMNVEV (reference sequence). V was cut by 3 bases and J by 8 bases, with 11 bases left in between. The CDR3 loop reads CASSLSGLDEQFF. In DNA, the CDR3 is TGTGCCAGCAGTTTGTCGGGGCTCGATGAGCAGTTCTTC.

J is TRBJ2-3 and V is TRBV25-1, with D possibly being TRBD1 (6 bases). The germline gives CDR1 MGHDK, CDR2 SYGVNS. The V end lost 10 bases, the J end lost 4 bases, and 18 bases lay between the germline ends. This CDR3 region has 14 residues. The CDR3 loop is CATSDPKGADTQYF. As DNA, the CDR3 is TGTGCCACCTCGGACCCAAAGGGGGCAGATACGCAGTATTTT.

The genes are TRBV7-9 and TRBJ1-1; no firm D call. The V end lost 4 bases, the J end lost 0 bases, and 9 bases lay between the germline ends. The CDR3 totals 14 residues. Germline V gene data show CDR1 as SEHNR and CDR2 as FQNEAQ (reference sequence). CDR3 loop: CASSSTEMNTEAFF. DNA of the CDR3: TGTGCCAGCAGCTCAACTGAAATGAACACTGAAGCTTTCTTT.